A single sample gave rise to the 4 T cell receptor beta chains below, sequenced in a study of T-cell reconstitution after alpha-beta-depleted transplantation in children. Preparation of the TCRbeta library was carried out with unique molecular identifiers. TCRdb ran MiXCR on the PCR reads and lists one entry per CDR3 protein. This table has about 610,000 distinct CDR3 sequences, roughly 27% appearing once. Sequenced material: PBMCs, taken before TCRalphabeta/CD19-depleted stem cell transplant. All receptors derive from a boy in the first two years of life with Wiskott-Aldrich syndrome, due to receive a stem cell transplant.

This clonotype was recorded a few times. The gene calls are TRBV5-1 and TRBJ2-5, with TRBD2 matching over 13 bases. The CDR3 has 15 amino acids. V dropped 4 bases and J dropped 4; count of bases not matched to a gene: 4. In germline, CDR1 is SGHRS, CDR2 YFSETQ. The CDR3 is CASSNGLAGVETQYF. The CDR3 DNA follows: TGCGCCAGCAGCAACGGACTAGCGGGAGTAGAGACCCAGTACTTC. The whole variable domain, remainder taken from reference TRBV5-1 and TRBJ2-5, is KAGVTQTPRYLIKTRGQQVTLSCSPISGHRSVSWYQQTPGQGLQFLFEYFSETQRNKGNFPGRFSGRQFSNSRSEMNVSTLELGDSALYLCASSNGLAGVETQYFGPGTRLLVL.

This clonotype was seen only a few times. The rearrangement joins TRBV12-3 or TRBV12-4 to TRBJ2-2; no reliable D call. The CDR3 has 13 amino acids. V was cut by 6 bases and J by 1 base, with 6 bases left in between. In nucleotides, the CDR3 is TGTGCCAGCAGAGAGCGGAACACCGGGGAGCTGTTTTTT. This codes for CASRERNTGELFF.

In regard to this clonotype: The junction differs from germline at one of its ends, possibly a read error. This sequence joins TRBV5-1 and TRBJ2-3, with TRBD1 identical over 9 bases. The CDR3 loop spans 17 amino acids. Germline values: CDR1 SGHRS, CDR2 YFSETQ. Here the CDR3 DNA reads TGCTCCAGCAGCTTGGCTGGACAGGGGAGTTTGACAGATACGCAGTATTTT. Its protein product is CSSSLAGQGSLTDTQYF.

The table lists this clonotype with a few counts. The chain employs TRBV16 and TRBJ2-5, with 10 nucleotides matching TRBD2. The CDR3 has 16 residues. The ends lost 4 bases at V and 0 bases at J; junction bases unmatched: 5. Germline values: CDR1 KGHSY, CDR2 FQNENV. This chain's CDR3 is CASSPRLAGYQETQYF. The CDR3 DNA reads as TGTGCCAGCAGCCCCCGACTAGCGGGCTACCAAGAGACCCAGTACTTC.